Listed below are T cell receptor beta chains from one sample, sequenced in a study of beta chain features in type 1 diabetes. Here immunoSEQ multiplex PCR was the method, and the copy in TCRdb shows in-frame clones only, minus some. Of 500,000 to 650,000 clones in the sample, 9.5% to 15% were seen once. Sequenced material: naive CD4+ T cells from blood. All receptors derive from a man aged 25-45 years with type 1 diabetes. Both conserved end residues are part of each CDR3. The D gene is left open where the match is weak. A clone size is listed for some rows: how often the clone was seen (once, few, many), or a class if it is expanded.

V gene,D gene,J gene,clone size,CDR3 DNA,CDR3 protein
TRBV7-9,TRBD1,TRBJ1-5,few,TGTGCCAGCAGCTCGGGGACAGTGAATCAGCCCCAGCATTTT,CASSSGTVNQPQHF
TRBV27,.,TRBJ1-4,.,TGTGCCAGCAGTTTACGGGCAGGGAATGAAAAACTGTTTTTT,CASSLRAGNEKLFF
TRBV7-2,.,TRBJ2-7,few,TGTGCCAGCAGCTTAGCGACAAACTACGAGCAGTACTTC,CASSLATNYEQYF
TRBV18,.,TRBJ1-1,few,TGTGCCAGCTCACCACGGTCAGGAGATACATACGCCGAAGCTTTCTTT,CASSPRSGDTYAEAFF
TRBV15,.,TRBJ2-5,few,TGTGCCACCAGCAGAGGCGGTCACACCAGGGAGACCCAGTACTTC,CATSRGGHTRETQYF
TRBV9,.,TRBJ2-2,few,TGTGCCAGCAGCGTAGTGAGCCAAACCGGGGAGCTGTTTTTT,CASSVVSQTGELFF
TRBV29-1,TRBD2,TRBJ2-1,.,TGCAGCGTTCGAGCGGGGGACTACAATGAGCAGTTCTTC,CSVRAGDYNEQFF
TRBV5-4,TRBD2,TRBJ2-1,.,TGTGCCAGCAGAAAACAGCGGGGCAACAATGAGCAGTTCTTC,CASRKQRGNNEQFF
TRBV9,.,TRBJ2-7,few,TGTGCCAGCAGCGTAGCTGGTAGGGGGTGGCAGTACTTC,CASSVAGRGWQYF
TRBV7-3,.,TRBJ1-1,.,TGTGCCAGCAGCTTAACTGGACAGCGTCCTGAAGCTTTCTTT,CASSLTGQRPEAFF
TRBV7-9,.,TRBJ2-3,few,TGTGCCAGCAGCTTAGGGCGGGGGCTGGTGTTT,CASSLGRGLVF
TRBV29-1,.,TRBJ2-5,.,TGCAGCACCCGCCGGGGAGAGACCCAGTACTTC,CSTRRGETQYF
TRBV11-3,.,TRBJ2-5,few,TGTGCCAGCAGCTGGCGACTCGGGCGGGGTGGAGAGACCCAGTACTTC,CASSWRLGRGGETQYF
TRBV30,.,TRBJ1-5,few,TGTGCCTGGAGTGTACTTAAGAGCCCTGGGCCCCAGCATTTT,CAWSVLKSPGPQHF
TRBV5-1,TRBD1,TRBJ2-7,.,TGCGCCAGCAGCCTAACCTTCGGGACAGGGGGCTTCTACGAGCAGTACTTC,CASSLTFGTGGFYEQYF
TRBV25-1,.,TRBJ2-7,.,TGTGCCAGCAGTGAATTCGGAGGGATAAGAGCAGACGAGCAGTACTTC,CASSEFGGIRADEQYF
TRBV6-5,.,TRBJ2-1,.,TGTGCCAGCAGCCATGCGGACATGATCGGGTTCTTC,CASSHADMIGFF
TRBV7-8,.,TRBJ2-1,few,TGTGCCAGCAGCGCGGGACTGGCCACGGGGAATGAGCAGTTCTTC,CASSAGLATGNEQFF